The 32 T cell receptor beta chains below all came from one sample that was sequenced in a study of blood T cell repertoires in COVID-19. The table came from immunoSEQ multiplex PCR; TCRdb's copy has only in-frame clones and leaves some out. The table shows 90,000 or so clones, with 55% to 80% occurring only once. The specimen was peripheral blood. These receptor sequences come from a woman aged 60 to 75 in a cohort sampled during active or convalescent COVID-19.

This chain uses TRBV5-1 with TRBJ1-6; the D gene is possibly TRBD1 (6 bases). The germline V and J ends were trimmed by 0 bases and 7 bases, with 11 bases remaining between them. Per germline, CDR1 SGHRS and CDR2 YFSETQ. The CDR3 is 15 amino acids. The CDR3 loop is CASSLGTAPNSPLHF. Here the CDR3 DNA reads TGCGCCAGCAGCTTGGGGACAGCTCCGAATTCACCCCTCCACTTT. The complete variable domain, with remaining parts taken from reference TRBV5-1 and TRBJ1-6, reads KAGVTQTPRYLIKTRGQQVTLSCSPISGHRSVSWYQQTPGQGLQFLFEYFSETQRNKGNFPGRFSGRQFSNSRSEMNVSTLELGDSALYLCASSLGTAPNSPLHFGNGTRLTVT.

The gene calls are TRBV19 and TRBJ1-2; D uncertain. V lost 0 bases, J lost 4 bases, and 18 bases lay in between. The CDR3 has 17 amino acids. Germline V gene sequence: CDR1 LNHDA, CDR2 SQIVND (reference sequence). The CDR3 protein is CASSIELGFGQAYGYTF. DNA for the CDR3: TGTGCCAGTAGTATAGAGCTTGGTTTTGGCCAGGCCTATGGCTACACCTTC.

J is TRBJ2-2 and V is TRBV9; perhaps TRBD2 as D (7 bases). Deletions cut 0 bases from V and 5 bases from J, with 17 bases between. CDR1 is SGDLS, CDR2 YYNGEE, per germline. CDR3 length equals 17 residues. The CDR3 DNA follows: TGTGCCAGCAGCGTAGTTTCCGGGGGGCAAGGAACCGGGGAGCTGTTTTTT. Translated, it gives CASSVVSGGQGTGELFF.

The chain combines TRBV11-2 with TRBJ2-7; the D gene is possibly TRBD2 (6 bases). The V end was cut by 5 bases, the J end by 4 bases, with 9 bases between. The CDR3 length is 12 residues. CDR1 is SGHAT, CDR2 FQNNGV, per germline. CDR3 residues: CASSPGTYEQYF. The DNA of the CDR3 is TGTGCCAGCAGCCCTGGGACTTACGAGCAGTACTTC. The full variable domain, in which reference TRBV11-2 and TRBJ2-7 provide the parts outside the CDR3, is EAGVAQSPRYKIIEKRQSVAFWCNPISGHATLYWYQQILGQGPKLLIQFQNNGVVDDSQLPKDRFSAERLKGVDSTLKIQPAKLEDSAVYLCASSPGTYEQYFGPGTRLTVT.

For the CDR3, the DNA is TGTGCCAGCAGCCGAATCCCGCGGAATACGCAGTATTTT. Translation gives CASSRIPRNTQYF. V is TRBV7-7 and J is TRBJ2-3; D unclear. Trimming pared 5 bases from V and 7 bases from J, leaving 13 bases between. The CDR3 has 13 residues. Germline CDR1 and CDR2: SSHAT and FNYEAQ (reference sequence).

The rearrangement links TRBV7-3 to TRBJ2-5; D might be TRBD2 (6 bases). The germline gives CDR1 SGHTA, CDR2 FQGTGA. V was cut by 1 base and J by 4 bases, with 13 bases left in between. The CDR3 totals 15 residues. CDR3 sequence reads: CASSLRLGFGETQYF. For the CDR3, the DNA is TGTGCCAGCAGCTTAAGACTAGGTTTTGGAGAGACCCAGTACTTC.

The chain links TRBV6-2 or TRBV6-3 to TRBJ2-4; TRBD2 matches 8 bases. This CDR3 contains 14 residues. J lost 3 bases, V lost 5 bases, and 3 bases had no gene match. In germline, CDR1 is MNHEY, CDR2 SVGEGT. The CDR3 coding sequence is TGTGCCAGCAGTGGAGCGGGAGTCAAAAACATTCAGTACTTC. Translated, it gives CASSGAGVKNIQYF.

The CDR3 loop reads CASSLNAGTGSPLHF. CDR3 sequence (DNA): TGTGCCAGCAGCTTAAATGCGGGGACTGGTTCACCCCTCCACTTT. The chain employs TRBV7-3 and TRBJ1-6; perhaps TRBD1 as D (5 bases). Germline V gene sequence: CDR1 SGHTA, CDR2 FQGTGA. V shed 1 base and J shed 9 bases, with 13 bases lying between them. The CDR3 runs 15 residues. Full variable domain (remainder filled in from reference TRBV7-3 and TRBJ1-6): GAGVSQTPSNKVTEKGKYVELRCDPISGHTALYWYRQSLGQGPEFLIYFQGTGAADDSGLPNDRFFAVRPEGSVSTLKIQRTERGDSAVYLCASSLNAGTGSPLHFGNGTRLTVT.

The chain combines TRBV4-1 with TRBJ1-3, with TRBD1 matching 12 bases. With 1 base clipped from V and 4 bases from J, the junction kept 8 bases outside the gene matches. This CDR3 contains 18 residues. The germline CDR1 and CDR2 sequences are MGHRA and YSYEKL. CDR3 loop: CASSQGSGQGAGGNTIYF. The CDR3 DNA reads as TGCGCCAGCAGCCAAGGCTCGGGACAGGGGGCAGGGGGAAACACCATATATTTT.

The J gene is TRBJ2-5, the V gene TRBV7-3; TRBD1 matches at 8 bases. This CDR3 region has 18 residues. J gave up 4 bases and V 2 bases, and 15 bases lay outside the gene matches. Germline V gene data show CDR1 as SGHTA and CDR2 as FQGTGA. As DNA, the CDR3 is TGTGCCAGCAGCTTAGCCTGGCCAGACAGGGGCTTTAGAGAGACCCAGTACTTC. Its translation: CASSLAWPDRGFRETQYF.

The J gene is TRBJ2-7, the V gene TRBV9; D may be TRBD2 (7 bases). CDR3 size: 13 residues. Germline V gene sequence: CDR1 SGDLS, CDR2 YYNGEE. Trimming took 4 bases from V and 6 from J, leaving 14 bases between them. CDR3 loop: CASSPLGGLEQYF. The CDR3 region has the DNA TGTGCCAGCAGCCCACTCGGGGGGCTCGAGCAGTACTTC.

The CDR3 is CASSRDFGVAGVYEQYF. The CDR3 bases are TGTGCCAGCAGTCGTGACTTTGGGGTGGCAGGGGTCTACGAGCAGTACTTC. The J gene is TRBJ2-7, the V gene TRBV7-9; a possible D gene is TRBD1 (6 bases). CDR3 size: 17 residues. Germline V gives CDR1 SEHNR, CDR2 FQNEAQ (reference sequence). Trimming took 6 bases from V and 3 from J, leaving 24 bases between them.

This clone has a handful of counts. CDR3 bases: TGCAGTGCTAGTCCGGGACAGAGCCACAATCAGCCCCAGCATTTT. The encoded protein is CSASPGQSHNQPQHF. The chain combines TRBV20-1 with TRBJ1-5, with TRBD1 identical over 7 bases. This CDR3 is 15 amino acids long. Germline V gene sequence: CDR1 DFQATT, CDR2 SNEGSKA (reference sequence). V lost 3 bases to trimming and J lost 3 bases; unmatched junction nucleotides: 8.

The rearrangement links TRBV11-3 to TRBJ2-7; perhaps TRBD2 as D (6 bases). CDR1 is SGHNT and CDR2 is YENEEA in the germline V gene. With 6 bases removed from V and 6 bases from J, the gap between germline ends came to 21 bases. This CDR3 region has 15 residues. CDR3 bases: TGTGCCAGCAGTCTTAGTACCGGGGCCGGGGGCGAGCAGTACTTC. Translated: CASSLSTGAGGEQYF.

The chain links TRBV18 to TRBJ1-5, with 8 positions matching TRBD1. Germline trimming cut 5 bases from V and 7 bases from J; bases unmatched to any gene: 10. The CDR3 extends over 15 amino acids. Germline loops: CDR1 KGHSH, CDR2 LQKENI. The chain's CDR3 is CASSSGTGAIQPQHF. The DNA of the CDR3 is TGTGCCAGCTCATCCGGGACAGGCGCTATCCAGCCCCAGCATTTT. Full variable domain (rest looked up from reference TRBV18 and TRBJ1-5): NAGVMQNPRHLVRRRGQEARLRCSPMKGHSHVYWYRQLPEEGLKFMVYLQKENIIDESGMPKERFSAEFPKEGPSILRIQQVVRGDSAAYFCASSSGTGAIQPQHFGDGTRLSIL.

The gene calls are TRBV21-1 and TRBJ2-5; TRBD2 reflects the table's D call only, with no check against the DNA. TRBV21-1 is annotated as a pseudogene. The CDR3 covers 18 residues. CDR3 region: CASSAPGLYFPMSETQYF. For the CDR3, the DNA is TGTGCCAGCAGCGCCCCGGGACTATATTTTCCAATGTCGGAGACCCAGTACTTC.

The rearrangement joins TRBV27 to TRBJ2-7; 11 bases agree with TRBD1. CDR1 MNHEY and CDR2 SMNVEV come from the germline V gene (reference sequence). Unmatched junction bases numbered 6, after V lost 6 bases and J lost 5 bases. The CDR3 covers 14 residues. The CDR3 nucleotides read TGTGCCAGCAGCTCCGGGACAGGGGGAGACGAGCAGTACTTC. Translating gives CASSSGTGGDEQYF.

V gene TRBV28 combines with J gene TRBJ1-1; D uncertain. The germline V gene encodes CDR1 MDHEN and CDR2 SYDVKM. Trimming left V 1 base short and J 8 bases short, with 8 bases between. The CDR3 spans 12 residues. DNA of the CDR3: TGTGCCAGCAGTTTATTGGCATCGGAAGCTTTCTTT. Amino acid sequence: CASSLLASEAFF.

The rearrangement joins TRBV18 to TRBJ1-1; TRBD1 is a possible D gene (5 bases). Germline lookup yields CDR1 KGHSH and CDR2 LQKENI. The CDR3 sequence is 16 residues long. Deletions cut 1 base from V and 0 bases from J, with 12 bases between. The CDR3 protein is CASSPRSGLMNTEAFF. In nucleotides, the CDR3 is TGTGCCAGCTCACCACGGTCAGGGCTCATGAACACTGAAGCTTTCTTT.

The CDR3 protein is CASGLYYTEAFF. CDR3 in DNA: TGTGCTAGTGGTTTGTATTACACTGAAGCTTTCTTT. The chain joins TRBV12-5 to TRBJ1-1, with no clear D. The CDR3 length is 12 residues. Per germline, CDR1 LGHNT and CDR2 FRNRAP. Deletions cut 2 bases from V and 3 bases from J, with 4 bases between.

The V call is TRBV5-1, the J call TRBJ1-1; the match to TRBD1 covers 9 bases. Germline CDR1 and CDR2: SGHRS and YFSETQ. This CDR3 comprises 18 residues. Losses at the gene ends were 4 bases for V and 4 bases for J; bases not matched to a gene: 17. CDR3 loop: CASSLGQGGPPTSTEAFF. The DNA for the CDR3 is TGCGCCAGCAGCCTGGGACAGGGAGGCCCTCCGACGTCCACTGAAGCTTTCTTT.

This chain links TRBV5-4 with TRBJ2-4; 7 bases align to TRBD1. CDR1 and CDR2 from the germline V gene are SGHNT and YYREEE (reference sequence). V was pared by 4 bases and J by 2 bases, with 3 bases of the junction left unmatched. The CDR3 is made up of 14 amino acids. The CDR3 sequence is CASSLTGTKNIQYF. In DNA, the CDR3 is TGTGCCAGCAGCCTGACAGGGACCAAAAACATTCAGTACTTC.

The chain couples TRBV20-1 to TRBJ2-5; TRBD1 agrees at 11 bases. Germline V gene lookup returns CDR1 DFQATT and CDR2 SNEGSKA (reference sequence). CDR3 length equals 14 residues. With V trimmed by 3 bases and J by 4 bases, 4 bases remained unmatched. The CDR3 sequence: CSASDGTGGETQYF. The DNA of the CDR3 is TGCAGTGCTAGTGACGGGACAGGGGGAGAGACCCAGTACTTC.

This chain's CDR3 is CAISPQGGLFGYTF. As DNA, the CDR3 is TGTGCCATCAGTCCACAGGGGGGATTGTTTGGCTACACCTTC. The chain links TRBV10-3 to TRBJ1-2, with 8 positions matching TRBD1. The J segment lost 7 bases and the V segment lost 5 bases, leaving 9 bases of the junction unmatched. This CDR3 contains 14 residues. Germline V gene data show CDR1 as ENHRY and CDR2 as SYGVKD.

The CDR3 coding sequence is TGTGCCAGCAGTGAATTAGAGGGAGATCAGCCCCAGCATTTT. It is translated as CASSELEGDQPQHF. This chain joins TRBV25-1 and TRBJ1-5; D gene unclear. Germline CDR1 is MGHDK and CDR2 is SYGVNS. This CDR3 has 14 amino acids. Trimming removed 1 base from V and 5 bases from J, with 9 bases in between.

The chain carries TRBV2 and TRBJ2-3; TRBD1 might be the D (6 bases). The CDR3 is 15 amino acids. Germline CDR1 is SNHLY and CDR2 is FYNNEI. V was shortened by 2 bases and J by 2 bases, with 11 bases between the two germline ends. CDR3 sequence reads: CASSESTGTTDTQYF. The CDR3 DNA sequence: TGTGCCAGCAGTGAAAGCACAGGGACCACAGATACGCAGTATTTT.

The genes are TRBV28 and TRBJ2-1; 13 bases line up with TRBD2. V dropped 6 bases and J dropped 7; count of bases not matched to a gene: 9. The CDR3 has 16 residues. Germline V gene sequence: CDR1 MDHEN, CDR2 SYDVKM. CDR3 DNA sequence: TGTGCCAGCAGGCCAGACAGGACTAGCGGGGGTAATGAGCAGTTCTTC. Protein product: CASRPDRTSGGNEQFF.

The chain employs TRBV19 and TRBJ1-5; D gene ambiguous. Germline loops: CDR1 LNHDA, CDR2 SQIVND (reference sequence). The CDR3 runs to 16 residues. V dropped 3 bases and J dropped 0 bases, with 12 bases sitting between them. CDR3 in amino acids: CASSMSGRRSNQPQHF. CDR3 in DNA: TGTGCCAGTAGTATGAGTGGGAGACGTAGCAATCAGCCCCAGCATTTT. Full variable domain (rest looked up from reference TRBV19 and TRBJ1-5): DGGITQSPKYLFRKEGQNVTLSCEQNLNHDAMYWYRQDPGQGLRLIYYSQIVNDFQKGDIAEGYSVSREKKESFPLTVTSAQKNPTAFYLCASSMSGRRSNQPQHFGDGTRLSIL.

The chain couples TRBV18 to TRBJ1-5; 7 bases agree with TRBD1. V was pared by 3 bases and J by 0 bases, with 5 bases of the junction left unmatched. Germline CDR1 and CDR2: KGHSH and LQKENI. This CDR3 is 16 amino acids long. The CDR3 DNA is TGTGCCAGCTCACCGACAGGGACAGCTAGCAATCAGCCCCAGCATTTT. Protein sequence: CASSPTGTASNQPQHF. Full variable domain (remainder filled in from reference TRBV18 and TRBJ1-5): NAGVMQNPRHLVRRRGQEARLRCSPMKGHSHVYWYRQLPEEGLKFMVYLQKENIIDESGMPKERFSAEFPKEGPSILRIQQVVRGDSAAYFCASSPTGTASNQPQHFGDGTRLSIL.

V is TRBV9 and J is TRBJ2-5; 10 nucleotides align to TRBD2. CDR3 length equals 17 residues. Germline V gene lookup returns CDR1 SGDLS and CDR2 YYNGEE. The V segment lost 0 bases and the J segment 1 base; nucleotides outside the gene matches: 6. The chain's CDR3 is CASSVGLAGVIQETQYF. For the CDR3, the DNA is TGTGCCAGCAGCGTAGGGCTAGCGGGGGTGATCCAAGAGACCCAGTACTTC.

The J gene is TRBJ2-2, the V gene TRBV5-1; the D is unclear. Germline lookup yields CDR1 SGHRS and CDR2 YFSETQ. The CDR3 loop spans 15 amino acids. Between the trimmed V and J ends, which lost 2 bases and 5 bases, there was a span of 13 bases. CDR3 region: CASSFLGTTTGELFF. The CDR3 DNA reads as TGCGCCAGCAGCTTTCTCGGCACGACAACCGGGGAGCTGTTTTTT.

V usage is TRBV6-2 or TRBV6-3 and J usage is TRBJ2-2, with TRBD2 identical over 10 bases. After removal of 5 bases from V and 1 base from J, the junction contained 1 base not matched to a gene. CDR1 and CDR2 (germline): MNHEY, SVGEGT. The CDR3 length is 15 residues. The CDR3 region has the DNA TGTGCCAGCAGTCGACTAGCGGGGAACACCGGGGAGCTGTTTTTT. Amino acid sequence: CASSRLAGNTGELFF.